Listed below are T cell receptor beta chains from one sample, sequenced in a study of cytomegalovirus exposure and HLA in healthy donors. Profiled with immunoSEQ multiplex PCR; TCRdb holds only in-frame clones, not every one. The data hold 70,000 to 100,000 clones, with roughly 80% observed a single time. The specimen sequenced was PBMCs. The receptors here all came from a man over 45 in good health and CMV-seropositive. Each CDR3 is given with its conserved first and last residue. The order of the fields is V gene, J gene, CDR3 protein.

TRBV7-9	TRBJ2-7	CASSFLGGGEQYF
TRBV11-2	TRBJ2-7	CASSQQLGQGTREQYF
TRBV5-4	TRBJ2-1	CASSLETRFSSKQFF
TRBV9	TRBJ1-2	CASSVGRYGYTF
TRBV10-1	TRBJ1-5	CASSSGPVGDNQPQHF
TRBV19	TRBJ2-2	CASSGGVGLGHYTGELFF
TRBV19	TRBJ2-1	CASSYSGPTYNEQFF
TRBV19	TRBJ2-6	CASSMGGAPGANGLTF
TRBV27	TRBJ2-3	CATASGTGGADTQYF
TRBV5-1	TRBJ1-2	CASSDSYGYTF
TRBV11-1	TRBJ2-1	CASSRGLGAYNEQFF
TRBV5-6	TRBJ2-7	CASSLGTSGSRAEQYF
TRBV7-9	TRBJ1-1	CASSWDGGQSAFF
TRBV30	TRBJ2-7	CAWCPGTGSYEQYF
TRBV7-8	TRBJ1-6	CASSPRGGQGYNSPLHF
TRBV7-2	TRBJ2-3	CASSQLRGSDTQYF
TRBV30	TRBJ1-5	CASTTGVGSNQPQHF
TRBV15	TRBJ2-1	CATSRANRVPQFF
TRBV7-9	TRBJ2-7	CATLLEGEQYF
TRBV5-4	TRBJ2-5	CASSTRQAKGETQYF
TRBV6-5	TRBJ2-1	CASRPRGSVYNEQFF
TRBV6-5	TRBJ1-2	CASSYRQESPAYGYTF
TRBV7-9	TRBJ2-7	CASSNNHERAYEQYF
TRBV5-1	TRBJ2-5	CASSLGTSVKETQYF
TRBV30	TRBJ1-1	CAWSRKGSGEATEAFF
TRBV11-2	TRBJ2-3	CASSVGTRSADTQYF
TRBV4-1	TRBJ2-1	CASSQRQQRLNEQFF